This T cell receptor (beta chain) was identified during a study of blood T cell dynamics during melanoma immunotherapy. Only in-frame clones appear in the TCRdb table, and some are missing; sequencing was by immunoSEQ multiplex PCR. Of about 4,200 clones in the sample, approximately 90% were seen once. Time point of the sample: week 3, after first cycle of checkpoint inhibitor. The input for sequencing was blood, taken from a patient treated with checkpoint blockade. The clonotype comes from a human donor with melanoma.

The CDR3 sequence is CAISQGATNEKLFF. The CDR3 nucleotides are TGTGCCATCAGTCAGGGAGCAACTAATGAAAAACTGTTTTTT. The V gene is TRBV10-3, the J gene TRBJ1-4; a possible D gene is TRBD1 (5 bases). The CDR3 length is 14 residues. Trimming pared 5 bases from V and 0 bases from J, leaving 7 bases between. Germline V gene lookup returns CDR1 ENHRY and CDR2 SYGVKD.